The 11 T cell receptor gamma chains given below trace back to one sample, sequenced in a study of Vδ1+ human thymocytes. The study's findings and limits: Thymic TRG and TRD repertoires appeared highly polyclonal.

The template was reverse-transcribed extracted RNA. Multiplex PCR used pooled V-gene forward primers and a constant-region reverse primer to amplify CDR3s. TCRdb re-identified clones in the multiplex PCR reads via CATT. The repertoire has tens of thousands of gamma-chain clones, around 13% of them found once; the top ten carry 1.9%. The antigens of these receptors remain unknown. Sequenced input: Vdelta1+ gamma-delta thymocytes from the thymus. Indicated subset: FACS-sorted CD3+ TCRalphabeta- TCRVdelta1+ TCRVdelta2- thymocytes. The receptors stem from a child under three years old who had congenital heart surgery.

This clone has more than one count but fewer than ten. This chain links TRGV4 with TRGJ1 or TRGJ2. Unmatched junction bases numbered 14, after V lost 8 bases and J lost 10 bases. The CDR3 runs to 12 residues. CDR1 and CDR2 (germline): EGSTGY, YDSYTSSV. The chain's CDR3 is CATSPVQWKKLF. CDR3 in DNA: TGTGCCACCTCCCCCGTCCAATGGAAGAAACTCTTT.

In regard to this clone: It may be a read error: a sequence one base away is much more abundant. This sample also contains other DNA sequences that code for the same CDR3. The V gene is TRGV9, the J gene TRGJ1 or TRGJ2. CDR3 length equals 14 residues. Germline V lookup: CDR1 GITISATS, CDR2 ISYDGTV (reference sequence). V shed 1 base, J shed 1 base, and the junction held 4 bases outside the gene matches. The CDR3 loop is CALWEVSNYYKKLF. The CDR3 DNA reads TGTGCCTTGTGGGAGGTCTCAAATTATTATAAGAAACTCTTT.

This clone came up a few times. The chain carries TRGV2 and TRGJP1. Trimming removed 4 bases from V and 3 bases from J; junction bases left unmatched: 5. The germline CDR1 and CDR2 sequences are EGSNGY and YDSYNSKV. The CDR3 contains 14 residues. The CDR3 spells CATWDLATGWFKIF. The CDR3 DNA follows: TGTGCCACCTGGGATTTAGCCACTGGTTGGTTCAAGATATTT.

This clone was observed a few times. The chain carries TRGV2 and TRGJ1 or TRGJ2. CDR1 and CDR2 from the germline V gene are EGSNGY and YDSYNSKV. CDR3 length: 14 amino acids. Trimming took 0 bases from V and 5 from J; bases not matched to a gene: 7. The CDR3, as DNA: TGTGCCACCTGGGACGGGGTGGGAAATTATAAGAAACTCTTT. Its protein product is CATWDGVGNYKKLF.

A remark on this clone: Other DNA sequences from this sample encode an identical CDR3 as well. This chain joins TRGV9 and TRGJ1 or TRGJ2. Germline V CDR1 and CDR2: GITISATS, ISYDGTV (reference sequence). The J segment lost 9 bases and the V segment lost 3 bases, leaving 5 bases of the junction unmatched. The CDR3 spans 11 residues. In DNA form, the CDR3 reads TGTGCCTTGTGGGAGCCGCCTAAGAAACTCTTT. Residues: CALWEPPKKLF.

The genes are TRGV2 and TRGJ1 or TRGJ2. This CDR3 is 14 amino acids long. CDR1 is EGSNGY and CDR2 is YDSYNSKV in the germline V gene. V lost 1 base to trimming and J lost 3 bases; unmatched junction nucleotides: 6. The CDR3 loop reads CATWDGPFYYKKLF. CDR3 nucleotide sequence: TGTGCCACCTGGGACGGCCCTTTTTATTATAAGAAACTCTTT.

This chain connects TRGV2 to TRGJ1 or TRGJ2. CDR3 length: 11 amino acids. Germline assignment: CDR1 EGSNGY and CDR2 YDSYNSKV. Losses at the gene ends were 1 base for V and 12 bases for J; bases not matched to a gene: 6. CDR3 protein: CATWDGNRKLF. The CDR3 DNA reads TGTGCCACCTGGGACGGCAACCGGAAACTCTTT.

This clone came up once. V is TRGV3 and J is TRGJ1 or TRGJ2. J lost 11 bases, V lost 3 bases, and 13 bases had no gene match. This CDR3 spans 13 amino acids. Germline values: CDR1 VTNTFY, CDR2 YDVSTARD (reference sequence). The CDR3 DNA follows: TGTGCCACCTGGGACCGACACACCCGAGAGAAACTCTTT. Translating it yields CATWDRHTREKLF.

This clone has only a few counts. The rearrangement links TRGV8 to TRGJP1. The CDR3 covers 13 residues. The trim removed 3 bases at V and 5 bases at J, leaving 3 bases unmatched. Germline V CDR1 and CDR2: VENAVY, YDSYNSRV. Written as DNA, the CDR3 is TGTGCCACCTGGGATCCAACTGGTTGGTTCAAGATATTT. Protein: CATWDPTGWFKIF.

V gene TRGV2 combines with J gene TRGJP2. From germline, CDR1 is EGSNGY and CDR2 YDSYNSKV. J was trimmed by 0 bases and V by 0 bases; bases with no gene match: 10. The CDR3 sequence is 18 residues long. CDR3 in DNA: TGTGCCACCTGGGACGGGCCGGATCCAAATAGTAGTGATTGGATCAAGACGTTT. Its protein product is CATWDGPDPNSSDWIKTF.

This clone showed up just a few times. The chain carries TRGV3 and TRGJP2. V was pared by 0 bases and J by 3 bases, with 7 bases of the junction left unmatched. This CDR3 is 16 amino acids long. Germline CDR1 VTNTFY, CDR2 YDVSTARD (reference sequence). CDR3 loop: CATWDRPGGSDWIKTF. The CDR3 coding sequence is TGTGCCACCTGGGACAGGCCGGGCGGTAGTGATTGGATCAAGACGTTT.